The entry below gives a single TCR beta chain sequence along with its context. It lacks a known antigen. Per-nucleotide qualities are absent, and no much larger clonotype sits a single base away. Using the deep immunoSEQ assay, TCR CDR3 regions were amplified from genomic DNA by multiplex PCR. Extracted genomic DNA from each cell subset was spread evenly across all wells of several immunoSEQ 96-well plates, with each plate serving as a replicate. For sorted subsets, about 220 ng of genomic DNA, equivalent to roughly 30,000 T cell genomes, went into each replicate PCR. Purified libraries were quantified with a Qubit 3.0 fluorometer, sized on a Bioanalyzer 2100, and re-quantified with the KAPA Library Quantification kit. A separate single-read 150-cycle Illumina NextSeq 550 flow cell was used to sequence each immunoSEQ 96-well plate. The paper's data handling went like this. The immunoSEQ output contained only junctional sequences without quality scores, so filtering could not match that applied to full-length reads. To assign V/J genes and CDR3, sequences were annotated against IMGT germline references using PyIR, a Python wrapper for IgBLAST v1.9. Reads were filtered out if the reads had weak V/J assignments (E-value above 1e-6), no CDR3, stop codons, out-of-frame junctions, or ambiguous translated residues. V3J clonotypes were defined as sequences sharing an identical inferred V gene, J gene, and CDR3 amino acid sequence. To compute the percentage overlap between repertoires, the number of shared unique clonotypes was divided by the size of the smaller repertoire. Three approaches were used to assess repertoire richness: RTK rarefaction, the Chao1 estimator, and Recon v2.1 estimates of unobserved clonotypes. Generation probabilities were computed with OLGA for all TCRbeta clonotypes obtained by the gDNA method from several donors. TCRdb carries this immuneACCESS record with in-frame sequences only. Its versions omit some clonotypes, under half of them owing to an unresolved V gene in the studies checked, with the rest unexplained. That table furnishes V, J and clone size, whereas the DNA furnished D and trimming. This sample gives about 2.3 million clones in total; roughly 93% of them show up just once. Clones ranked in the top ten supply about 0.39% of the sample.

The donors were healthy, HIV-negative adults who had no recently reported acute infections or vaccinations. Only Caucasian adults living in Nashville, Tennessee, USA were represented among the donors. CD4+ T cells were enriched by magnetic negative selection, after which naive cells were positively selected on CD45RA and the negative fraction was taken as the memory subset. Blood was obtained by leukapheresis, after which PBMCs were separated by Ficoll-Histopaque density gradient centrifugation and cryopreserved in liquid nitrogen vapor phase. Analytical flow cytometry was used to check the purity and quantity of each magnetically sorted T cell population. Genomic DNA was isolated from every sorted fraction and measured by UV absorbance on a Nanodrop 2000c. This entry comes from a study of shared clonotypes between healthy human individuals (TCRdb year 2020). For context, the study as a whole: The cohort included a few men and a couple of women between 18 and 49 years of age. Per donor, three plates each were used for CD4 naive and CD4 memory, two for CD8 naive, and one for CD8 memory. To estimate repertoire size and how much clonotype sharing occurs between individuals, the study deeply sequenced the blood TCR repertoires of five healthy adults. Different laboratories and diverse techniques were used to prepare libraries and sequence TCR repertoires, to increase sequencing depth and limit assay-specific biases. Per donor, leukapheresis produced somewhere between about 0.85 and 10 billion PBMCs.

General conclusions and limits of the study: Sampling was limited to blood, and TCR repertoires in tissue likely differ from TCR repertoires in blood. Naive subsets generally had larger estimated clonotype richness than memory subsets did. Pairwise subsampling led to the expectation that sequencing depth would affect the degree of clonotype sharing among donors. The small number of donors limited the genetic and exposure-history diversity represented. Compared with non-shared clonotypes, clonotypes shared by all four sorted-subset donors had higher generation probabilities. When several donors were compared, the shared fraction of clonotypes was roughly 4.8% for naive CD4, around 3.5% for naive CD8, roughly 2.5% for memory CD4, and less than 0.5% for memory CD8. Incomplete sequencing was indicated by rarefaction of sorted-subset datasets, despite the large sequencing depth.

The sequence was obtained from a man aged 18 to 29 in good health. Some clones in this sample may be carry-over from other donors' samples. Sequences were obtained from naive CD4+ T cells from PBMCs. The cell subset or site label, as the study defines it: CD45RA+ positively selected.

The DNA sequence follows: TGTGCCATCAGTGAGTCGCCGGGCGGGAGTACAGATACGCAGTATTTT. It translates to CAISESPGGSTDTQYF. The chain is encoded by TRBV10-3 joined to TRBJ2-3, with TRBD2 identical over 7 junction bases. CDR1 and CDR2 are drawn from the germline V gene: ENHRY, SYGVKD. The germline V end is reduced by 0 bases and the J end by 3 bases; junction bases left unmatched: 6. Counted from cysteine to phenylalanine, this CDR3 has 16 amino acids. Only the CDR3 region is kept as DNA, spanning 48 bases read in frame from base 1.